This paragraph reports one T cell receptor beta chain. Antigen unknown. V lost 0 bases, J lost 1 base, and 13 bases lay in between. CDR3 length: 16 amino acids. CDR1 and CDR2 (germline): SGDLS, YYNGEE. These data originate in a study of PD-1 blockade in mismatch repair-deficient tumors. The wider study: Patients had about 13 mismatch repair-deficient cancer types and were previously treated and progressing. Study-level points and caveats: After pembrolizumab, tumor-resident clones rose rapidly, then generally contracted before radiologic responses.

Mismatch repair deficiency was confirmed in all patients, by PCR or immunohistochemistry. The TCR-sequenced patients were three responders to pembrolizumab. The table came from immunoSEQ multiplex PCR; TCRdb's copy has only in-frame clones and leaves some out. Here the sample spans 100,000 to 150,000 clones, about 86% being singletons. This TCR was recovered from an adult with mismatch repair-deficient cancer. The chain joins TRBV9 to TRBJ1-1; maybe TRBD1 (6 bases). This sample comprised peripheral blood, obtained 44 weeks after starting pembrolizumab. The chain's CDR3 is CASSVEGGERNTEAFF. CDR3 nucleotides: TGTGCCAGCAGCGTAGAGGGGGGCGAACGGAACACTGAAGCTTTCTTT.